This T cell receptor (beta chain) was captured by sequencing in a study of CD8 T cells in ankylosing spondylitis. TCRdb re-called the 5' RACE reads with MiXCR, one entry per CDR3 protein. This table holds about 130,000 distinct CDR3 sequences, 6% to 8.5% found once. CDR1 and CDR2 (germline): SGHTA, FQGTGA. V was shortened by 2 bases and J by 5 bases, with 12 bases between the two germline ends. This CDR3 spans 15 amino acids. Many counts were recorded for this clonotype. The TCR was taken from a male donor with ankylosing spondylitis or in good health (not recorded which). Sequencing was done on a sample of blood, either unsorted or a sorted T cell fraction (not recorded which). The genes are TRBV7-3 and TRBJ2-2; D is perhaps TRBD2 (6 bases). The DNA of the CDR3 is TGTGCCAGCAGCTTACAGGGACTTCTGACCGGGGAGCTGTTTTTT. This codes for CASSLQGLLTGELFF. Filled out from reference TRBV7-3 and TRBJ2-2, the complete variable domain reads GAGVSQTPSNKVTEKGKYVELRCDPISGHTALYWYRQSLGQGPEFLIYFQGTGAADDSGLPNDRFFAVRPEGSVSTLKIQRTERGDSAVYLCASSLQGLLTGELFFGEGSRLTVL.